This TCR beta chain was sequenced for a study of radiotherapy plus CTLA-4 blockade in lung cancer. Overall study results and limits: Early blood T cell clone changes and increased post-radiation serum interferon-beta were reportedly the strongest response predictors.

Method: immunoSEQ multiplex PCR; TCRdb's copy keeps in-frame clones and lacks some. Here the sample spans more than 90,000 clones, about four fifths being singletons. The CDR3 covers 19 residues. Trimming took 6 bases from V and 3 from J, leaving 29 bases between them. Germline V gives CDR1 LNHDA, CDR2 SQIVND (reference sequence). For this clone: What it recognizes is unknown.

The sample in question was peripheral blood, obtained from a patient treated with radiotherapy plus ipilimumab. This TCR was recovered from a human donor with non-small cell lung cancer who had a partial response to radiotherapy plus ipilimumab. This chain uses TRBV19 with TRBJ1-1, with D perhaps TRBD1 (6 bases). The CDR3 region has the DNA TGTGCCAGTAGCTTGGGCCTCTACAGGGAGTCGGCGGGTTACACTGAAGCTTTCTTT. The encoded protein is CASSLGLYRESAGYTEAFF.